This T cell receptor (beta chain) was sequenced during a study of PD-1 blockade in classical Hodgkin lymphoma. CDR3 size: 10 residues. V gave up 2 bases and J gave up 5 bases, with 3 bases separating them. Germline lookup yields CDR1 SQVTM and CDR2 ANQGSEA. Measured with immunoSEQ multiplex PCR; TCRdb has only the in-frame clones, and not every one. The table includes some 100,000 clones, roughly 89% detected once. Each patient relapsed following autologous stem cell transplantation, and prior brentuximab vedotin exposure differed. A remark on this clone: As yet, its antigen is unknown.

Regarding the study as a whole: Healthy donors reportedly exceeded newly diagnosed patients in baseline TCR diversity. Those achieving complete response showed baseline diversity like newly diagnosed patients.

This specimen consisted of peripheral blood mononuclear cells (PBMCs), obtained at baseline. The V and J genes are TRBV29-1 and TRBJ2-5; D gene uncertain. The receptor was isolated from a human donor with classical Hodgkin lymphoma. This CDR3 is CSVERETQYF. The CDR3 DNA reads as TGCAGCGTTGAACGGGAGACCCAGTACTTC.